The T cell receptor (beta chain) described here comes from a study of OX40 agonist ivuxolimab in advanced cancers. Study-level background: Patients were treated with intravenous ivuxolimab, dosed at 0.01 to 10 mg/kg and infused every 2 weeks. General study points: Researchers did not establish what antigens the expanded peripheral T cells target. Among the nonresponders, some also had low normalized T-cell clonal expansion. Both blood CD4+ and CD8+ T cells showed clonal growth by week 6 at 0.1 to 3.0 mg/kg.

Libraries were prepared by immunoSEQ multiplex PCR; TCRdb keeps only in-frame clonotypes and omits some of them. The sample holds roughly 67,000 clones, around nine tenths seen once. As for this clone: Its antigen is still unknown.

The CDR3 has 16 residues. V gave up 2 bases and J gave up 4 bases, with 15 bases separating them. Germline V CDR1 and CDR2: SGHVT, SQSDAQ. The V and J genes are TRBV7-4 and TRBJ2-1; no clear D. This clonotype originated in an adult with an advanced solid tumor such as melanoma, head and neck, liver or kidney cancer. This material consisted of CD4+ or CD8+ T cells sorted from blood, taken in a trial of the OX40 agonist ivuxolimab. This chain's CDR3 is CASSLKMQTHYNEQFF. The CDR3 region has the DNA TGTGCCAGCAGCTTAAAAATGCAGACTCATTACAATGAGCAGTTCTTC.